This T cell receptor (beta chain) was sequenced during a study of beta chain features in type 1 diabetes. The length of the CDR3 is 15 residues. V was clipped by 4 bases and J by 0 bases; unmatched bases: 5. In germline, CDR1 is SGHRS, CDR2 YFSETQ. Blood was drawn once from each donor into heparinised tubes. The draws averaged about 120 mL. Cell sorting via CD45RO/CCR7/CD25/CD127/CD95/CD27 was performed to obtain CD4+ naive, central memory, regulatory and stem cell-like memory cells. Every bit of the isolated RNA underwent reverse transcription, so sequencing read expressed TCRB transcripts. Assay: immunoSEQ multiplex PCR; the TCRdb copy retains only in-frame clones and omits some. Of under 950,000 clones listed, roughly a sixth are singletons.

The source material was naive CD4+ T cells from blood. This clonotype originated in a woman between 18 and 29 years old in good health. This chain uses TRBV5-1 with TRBJ2-5, with 8 bases matching TRBD2. The CDR3 protein is CASSLTSGNQETQYF. The CDR3 nucleotides read TGCGCCAGCAGCCTCACTAGCGGAAACCAAGAGACCCAGTACTTC.